The clone carrying this T cell receptor beta chain occurred once. Antigen unknown. These data originate in a study of shared clonotypes between healthy human individuals. This table comes from immunoSEQ multiplex PCR, and its TCRdb copy is limited to in-frame clones, with some not included. The sample lists over a million clones; approximately 98.5% were seen once. Per germline, CDR1 SGHTA and CDR2 FQGNSA. V lost 2 bases and J lost 1, with 5 bases in between. The CDR3 runs 13 residues. Donors were Caucasian adults residing in Nashville, Tennessee, USA. The study's findings and limits: Tissue TCR repertoires likely differ from these blood-only repertoires.

The sequencing sample was made of naive CD4+ T cells sorted from blood. The subset here: CD45RA+ positively selected. The TCR originated in a young man in good health. V is TRBV7-2 and J is TRBJ1-1; D not certain. The CDR3 loop is CASSLKANTEAFF. The DNA for the CDR3 is TGTGCCAGCAGCTTAAAGGCGAACACTGAAGCTTTCTTT.